This T cell receptor beta chain was recovered during a study of CD8 T cells in ankylosing spondylitis. The germline CDR1 and CDR2 sequences are MNHEY and SVGEGT. Trimming removed 6 bases from V and 1 base from J; junction bases left unmatched: 21. The CDR3 has 21 amino acids. With molecular barcodes, quantitative 5'-RACE was used to make the TCR beta libraries. Using its own MiXCR run on the 5' RACE reads, TCRdb lists one record per CDR3 protein. Of hundreds of thousands of distinct CDR3 sequences listed, 12% were seen once; the top ten hold around 6.8%. This clonotype was observed at least ten times. Its antigen is currently unknown. Whole-study findings and limits: Earlier authors reported some of these motif variants in reactive arthritis synovial fluid and blood. Disease-linked clones bore a CD8+ phenotype and were relatively rare in peripheral blood. Seemingly distinctive of ankylosing spondylitis blood was a TCR beta motif formed by eight highly homologous variants. Significant enrichment of disease-linked clones was reported in matched ankylosing spondylitis synovial fluid.

The specimen sequenced was blood, either unsorted or a sorted T cell fraction (not recorded which). This clonotype was sampled from a male donor with ankylosing spondylitis. The rearrangement uses TRBV6-2 or TRBV6-3 and TRBJ2-1, with 10 bases aligning to TRBD1. CDR3 in amino acids: CASSLTPGTGDPGDSYNEQFF. As DNA, the CDR3 is TGTGCCAGCAGCCTCACCCCCGGGACAGGGGACCCTGGAGATTCCTACAATGAGCAGTTCTTC.